This T cell receptor beta chain was recovered during a study of T cell changes during pregnancy in multiple sclerosis. Profiling relied on immunoSEQ multiplex PCR, and the TCRdb table lists in-frame clones only, not all of them. The table shows about 39,000 clones, with around 90% occurring only once. V was clipped by 3 bases and J by 6 bases, with 6 bases between them. CDR1 is MNHEY, CDR2 SMNVEV, per germline (reference sequence). This CDR3 has 11 amino acids. Sequencing used CD4+ T cells from peripheral blood mononuclear cells, obtained after pregnancy. V and J are TRBV27 and TRBJ2-7, with D maybe TRBD1 (5 bases). This TCR came from a female donor in good health, enrolled as a control in a pregnancy study. The CDR3 is CASSFQGEQYF. CDR3 nucleotides: TGTGCCAGCAGTTTCCAGGGCGAGCAGTACTTC.